Sequencing of this T cell receptor beta chain was carried out in a study of OX40 agonist ivuxolimab in advanced cancers. For the study at large: The dose-escalation cohort was about 86% male, with a mean age of about 60 years, ranging about 20 to 85.

Study-wide results and caveats: CD8+ T cells were the subset that, on average, had more expanded clones than CD4+.

As to this clone: Its antigen is unknown.

Blood draws occurred at baseline, cycle 4 day 1, and cycle 7 day 1. This CDR3 comprises 15 residues. The assay was immunoSEQ multiplex PCR, and TCRdb's table has in-frame clones only and misses some. The repertoire holds some 48,000 clones, with about 93% as singletons. Sample: CD4+ or CD8+ T cells sorted from blood, taken in a trial of the OX40 agonist ivuxolimab. The clonotype comes from an adult with an advanced solid tumor such as melanoma, head and neck, liver or kidney cancer. The genes are TRBV12-2 and TRBJ1-5. TRBV12-2 is labeled a pseudogene. CDR3 residues: CASRLVSQGDQPQHF. As DNA, the CDR3 is TGTGCAAGTCGCTTAGTTTCCCAGGGAGATCAGCCCCAGCATTTT.